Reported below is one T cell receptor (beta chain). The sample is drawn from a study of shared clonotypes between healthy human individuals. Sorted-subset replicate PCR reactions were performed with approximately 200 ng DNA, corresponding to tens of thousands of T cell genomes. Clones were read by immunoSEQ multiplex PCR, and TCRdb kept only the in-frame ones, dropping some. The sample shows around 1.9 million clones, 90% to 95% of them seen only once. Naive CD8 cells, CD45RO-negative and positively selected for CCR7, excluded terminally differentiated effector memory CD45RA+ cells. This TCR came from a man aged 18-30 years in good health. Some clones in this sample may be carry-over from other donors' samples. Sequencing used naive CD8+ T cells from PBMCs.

In DNA, the CDR3 is TGTGCCAGCAGTTTACAGGTTACAGGGGGGGTGTGGCAGTTCTTC. Protein: CASSLQVTGGVWQFF. J is TRBJ2-1 and V is TRBV27, with D perhaps TRBD1 (8 bases). The germline V and J ends were trimmed by 2 bases and 12 bases, with 20 bases remaining between them. Germline CDR1 and CDR2: MNHEY and SMNVEV (reference sequence). The CDR3 is 15 residues long.